A single sample gave rise to the 20 T cell receptor beta chains below, sequenced in a study of tumor-infiltrating lymphocytes in primary liver carcinoma. The blood RNA (from unsorted whole blood) was obtained, and germline DNA was also extracted. With approximately 500 ng total RNA as template and a constant-region primer, TCR beta cDNA was made. What produced the TCR beta libraries was three nested multiplex PCR rounds using slightly modified ARM-PCR. Researchers ran the first two PCR rounds for roughly 11 cycles each with TRBV1-TRBV30 forward primers and a C-beta reverse primer. TCRdb fed the multiplex PCR reads into MiXCR, producing one record per CDR3 protein. This repertoire shows roughly 180,000 distinct CDR3 sequences, roughly three fifths found once; its top ten account for less than 75%. Sequencing was done on a sample of peripheral blood. Receptor source: a man in his forties with primary liver carcinoma and hepatitis B virus infection.

As to this clonotype: One end of the junction does not line up with germline, which may come from a read error. This rearrangement joins TRBV4-1 to TRBJ2-2; 7 nucleotides align to TRBD1. Germline V gives CDR1 MGHRA, CDR2 YSYEKL. The CDR3 runs to 17 residues. Written as DNA, the CDR3 is TGCGCCAGCAGCCAAGCAAGGACCAGAGGGGGCCCCGGGGAGCTGTTGTTT. This codes for CASSQARTRGGPGELLF.

The sample holds many counts of this clonotype. The rearrangement links TRBV11-2 to TRBJ2-5; 7 bases are a match to TRBD1. Trimming cost V 1 base and J 3 bases; bases outside gene matches: 2. Germline loops: CDR1 SGHAT, CDR2 FQNNGV. This CDR3 region has 14 residues. In DNA form, the CDR3 reads TGTGCCAGCAGCTTAGGGCAGGGGGAAGAGACCCAGTACTTC. Its translation is CASSLGQGEETQYF.

The sample holds one count of this clonotype. This could be a read error, since a much larger clone is one nucleotide away. The chain has TRBV4-1 and TRBJ2-2, with D maybe TRBD1 (7 bases). Deletions cut 4 bases from V and 6 bases from J, with 15 bases between. There are 15 residues in the CDR3. Germline V CDR1 and CDR2: MGHRA, YSYEKL. The CDR3 DNA reads TGCGCCAGCAGCCTGAGACAGGGAGGAGCCGGGGAGCTGTTTTTT. Its protein product is CASSLRQGGAGELFF.

This clonotype appeared a single time. It may be a read error: a sequence one base away is much more abundant. This chain uses TRBV11-2 with TRBJ2-3; D is perhaps TRBD2 (5 bases). The germline V gene encodes CDR1 SGHAT and CDR2 FQNNGV. The CDR3 runs to 15 residues. Trimming left V 8 bases short and J 6 bases short, with 21 bases between. In nucleotides, the CDR3 is TGTGCCAGCTGCTCATTCGAAGGACGAGGGGATACGCAGTATTTT. It codes for CASCSFEGRGDTQYF.

The table lists this clonotype with many counts. The rearrangement links TRBV29-1 to TRBJ1-2; D remains unclear. Germline V CDR1 and CDR2: SQVTM, ANQGSEA. Trimming took 5 bases from V and 1 from J, leaving 11 bases between them. The CDR3 covers 13 residues. CDR3 sequence reads: CSVRAGRNYGYTF. As DNA, the CDR3 is TGCAGCGTTCGGGCCGGCCGTAACTATGGCTACACCTTC.

This clonotype was recorded many times. The rearrangement links TRBV6-5 to TRBJ1-5; TRBD1 matches 7 bases. Germline values: CDR1 MNHEY, CDR2 SVGAGI. Losses at the gene ends were 5 bases for V and 2 bases for J; bases not matched to a gene: 3. The CDR3 loop spans 14 amino acids. The CDR3 nucleotides are TGTGCCAGCAGTCCCACAGGGGGCAATCAGCCCCAGCATTTT. Translated, it gives CASSPTGGNQPQHF.

This chain joins TRBV2 and TRBJ2-2; D is unresolved. Trimming left V 11 bases short and J 7 bases short, with 8 bases between. In germline, CDR1 is SNHLY, CDR2 FYNNEI. This CDR3 has 10 amino acids. CDR3 residues: CAGWGGELFF. In nucleotides, the CDR3 is TGTGCCGGATGGGGCGGGGAGCTGTTTTTT.

In regard to this clonotype: At one boundary the junction diverges from the germline segment, which might be a read error. CDR3 loop: CASRETSGRGGEQFF. The DNA of the CDR3 is TGCGCCAGCAGGGAGACTAGCGGGAGAGGGGGTGAGCAGTTCTTC. The V gene is TRBV11-2, the J gene TRBJ2-1, with 12 bases matching TRBD2. This CDR3 region has 15 residues. Germline CDR1 is SGHAT and CDR2 is FQNNGV.

This clonotype showed up just a few times. The germline gene is not matched at one end of the junction; a read error may be the cause. The chain is built from TRBV4-1 and TRBJ2-1; TRBD1 matches at 7 bases. Germline V gene sequence: CDR1 MGHRA, CDR2 YSYEKL. This CDR3 spans 15 amino acids. The CDR3, as DNA: TGTGCCAGCAGCCGGACAGGACTCTCCTACAATGAGCAGTTCTTC. As protein: CASSRTGLSYNEQFF.

Comment on this clonotype: The junction and the germline gene differ at one end; a read error may be behind it. The chain links TRBV29-1 to TRBJ2-3; no clear D gene. Germline V gene data show CDR1 as SQVTM and CDR2 as ANQGSEA. The CDR3 spans 11 residues. CDR3 sequence reads: CSVMGQDTRYF. The CDR3 DNA reads TGCAGCGTCATGGGCCAAGATACGCGGTATTTT.

Notes on this clonotype: A much larger clone is a single base away; this may be a read error. The CDR3 region is CGVNSLGTQYF. The CDR3 region has the DNA TGCGGCGTGAACTCCCTTGGTACCCAGTACTTC. The J gene is TRBJ2-5, the V gene TRBV29-1; D uncertain. Germline-derived CDR1 and CDR2 are SQVTM and ANQGSEA. This CDR3 is built from 11 residues.

The genes are TRBV20-1 and TRBJ2-5; D gene ambiguous. The V gene lost 3 bases and the J gene lost 5 bases, with 4 bases spanning the gap. The CDR3 runs to 10 residues. CDR1 is DFQATT, CDR2 SNEGSKA, per germline (reference sequence). The CDR3: CSASAETQYF. The DNA of the CDR3 is TGCAGTGCTAGCGCGGAGACCCAGTACTTC.

The gene calls are TRBV12-3 or TRBV12-4 and TRBJ2-6; possible D gene TRBD1, 6 bases. The CDR3 contains 17 residues. V was clipped by 6 bases and J by 0 bases, with 15 bases between them. The CDR3 protein is CASSPDRSYSGANVLTF. CDR3 bases: TGTGCCAGCAGCCCCGACAGGTCCTACTCTGGGGCCAACGTCCTGACTTTC.

This clonotype was recorded a few times. The chain recombines TRBV13 with TRBJ1-3; D uncertain. V dropped 3 bases and J dropped 0 bases, with 12 bases sitting between them. Germline CDR1 is PRHDT and CDR2 is FYEKMQ (reference sequence). This CDR3 is 16 amino acids long. The CDR3 loop is CASSFETPISGNTIYF. In DNA, the CDR3 is TGTGCCAGCAGCTTCGAGACTCCCATCTCTGGAAACACCATATATTTT.

In the case of this clonotype: With a much larger clone just one base away, this may be a read error. CDR3 protein: CAISHDIKTEAFF. As DNA, the CDR3 is TGTGCCATCAGCCACGATATCAAAACTGAAGCTTTCTTT. The chain combines TRBV4-2 with TRBJ1-1; D unclear. The CDR3 length is 13 residues. CDR1 and CDR2 from the germline V gene are LGHNA and YNFKEQ.

Details on this clonotype: This may arise from a read error, as a much more abundant clone is one base away. The chain couples TRBV6-5 to TRBJ1-1; D gene uncertain. This CDR3 spans 13 amino acids. Between the trimmed V and J ends, which lost 4 bases and 5 bases, there was a span of 11 bases. Germline CDR1 is MNHEY and CDR2 is SVGAGI. DNA of the CDR3: TGTGCCAGCAGTTCCCTGACTAGAACTGAAGCTTTCTTT. It specifies CASSSLTRTEAFF.

Note on this clonotype: A read error may explain this, as a much larger clone is one base away. V gene TRBV29-1 combines with J gene TRBJ2-3; D is ambiguous. The CDR3 is 15 residues long. CDR1 is SQVTM and CDR2 is ANQGSEA in the germline V gene. CDR3 amino acids: CSVTAALLGTDAQYF. In DNA, the CDR3 is TGCAGCGTTACCGCCGCACTATTAGGCACAGATGCGCAGTATTTT.

This clonotype came up a few times. This chain connects TRBV5-6 to TRBJ2-7; D possibly corresponds to TRBD1 (5 bases). The CDR3 is made up of 15 amino acids. Trimming took off 2 bases at V and 7 bases at J, with 19 bases between the two ends. Germline-derived CDR1 and CDR2 are SGHDT and YYEEEE. CDR3 protein: CASSFPQGRPYEQYF. The CDR3, as DNA: TGTGCCAGCAGCTTCCCCCAGGGCCGACCGTATGAGCAGTACTTC. Looking up the rest from reference TRBV5-6 and TRBJ2-7 gives the full variable domain: DAGVTQSPTHLIKTRGQQVTLRCSPKSGHDTVSWYQQALGQGPQFIFQYYEEEERQRGNFPDRFSGHQFPNYSSELNVNALLLGDSALYLCASSFPQGRPYEQYFGPGTRLTVT.

The chain employs TRBV6-1 and TRBJ2-7; 13 bases align to TRBD2. The V segment lost 6 bases and the J segment 5 bases; nucleotides outside the gene matches: 13. The V gene's germline CDR1 is MNHNS and CDR2 SASEGT. The CDR3 contains 17 residues. CDR3 amino acids: CASSAGLAGRRIDEQYF. DNA for the CDR3: TGTGCCAGCAGCGCGGGACTAGCGGGGAGAAGGATAGACGAGCAGTACTTC.

This clonotype was counted many times. The CDR3: CASSFDRENEQFF. Here the CDR3 DNA reads TGTGCCAGCAGCTTCGACAGGGAGAATGAGCAGTTCTTC. The chain combines TRBV11-1 with TRBJ2-1, with TRBD1 matching over 7 bases. V lost 3 bases and J lost 7; bases outside the gene matches: 3. In germline, CDR1 is SGHAT, CDR2 FQDESV (reference sequence). The length of the CDR3 is 13 residues.